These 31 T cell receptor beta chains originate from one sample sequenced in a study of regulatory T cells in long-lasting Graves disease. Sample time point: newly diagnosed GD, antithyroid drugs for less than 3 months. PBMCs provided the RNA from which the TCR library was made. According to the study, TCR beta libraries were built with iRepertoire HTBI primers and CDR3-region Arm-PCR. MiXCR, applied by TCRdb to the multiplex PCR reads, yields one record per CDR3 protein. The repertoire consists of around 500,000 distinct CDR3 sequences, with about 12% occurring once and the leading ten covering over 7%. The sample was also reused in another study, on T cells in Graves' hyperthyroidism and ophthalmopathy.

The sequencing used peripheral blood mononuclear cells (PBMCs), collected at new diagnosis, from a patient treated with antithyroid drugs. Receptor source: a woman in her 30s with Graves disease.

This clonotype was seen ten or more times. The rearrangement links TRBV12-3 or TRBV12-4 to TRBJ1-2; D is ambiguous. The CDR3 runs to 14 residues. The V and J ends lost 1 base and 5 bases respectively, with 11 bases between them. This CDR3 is CASSLGREEYGYTF. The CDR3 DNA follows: TGTGCCAGCAGTTTAGGTCGGGAAGAGTATGGCTACACCTTC.

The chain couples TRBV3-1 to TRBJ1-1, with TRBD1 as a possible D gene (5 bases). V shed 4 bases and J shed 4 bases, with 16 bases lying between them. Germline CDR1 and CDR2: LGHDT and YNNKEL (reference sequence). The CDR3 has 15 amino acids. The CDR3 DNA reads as TGTGCCAGCAGCCCAACCGGGACTGGGAGCACTGAAGCTTTCTTT. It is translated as CASSPTGTGSTEAFF.

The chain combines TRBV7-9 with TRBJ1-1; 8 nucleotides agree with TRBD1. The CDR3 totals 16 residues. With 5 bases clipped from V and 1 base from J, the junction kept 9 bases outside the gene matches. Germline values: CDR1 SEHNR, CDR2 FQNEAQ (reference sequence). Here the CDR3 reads CASSPQGAGGNTEAFF. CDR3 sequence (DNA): TGTGCCAGCAGCCCCCAGGGGGCCGGGGGGAACACTGAAGCTTTCTTT.

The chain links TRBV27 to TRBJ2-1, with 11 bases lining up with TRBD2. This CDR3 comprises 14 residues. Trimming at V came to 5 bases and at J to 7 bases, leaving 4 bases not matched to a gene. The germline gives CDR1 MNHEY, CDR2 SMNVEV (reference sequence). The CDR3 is CASSRGLAVNEQFF. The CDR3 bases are TGTGCCAGCAGTAGGGGACTAGCGGTAAATGAGCAGTTCTTC.

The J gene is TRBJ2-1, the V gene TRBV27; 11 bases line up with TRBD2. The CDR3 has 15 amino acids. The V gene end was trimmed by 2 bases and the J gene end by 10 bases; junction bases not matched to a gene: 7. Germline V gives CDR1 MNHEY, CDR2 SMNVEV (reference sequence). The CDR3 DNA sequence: TGTGCCAGCAGTTTAGGTATGGGGACTAGCGGAGAGCAGTTCTTC. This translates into CASSLGMGTSGEQFF.

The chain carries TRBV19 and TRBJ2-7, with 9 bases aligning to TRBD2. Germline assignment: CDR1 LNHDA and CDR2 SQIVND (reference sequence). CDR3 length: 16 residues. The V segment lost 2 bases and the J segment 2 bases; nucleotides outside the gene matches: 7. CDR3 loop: CASSIRLAEVPYEQYF. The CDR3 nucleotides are TGTGCCAGTAGTATACGACTAGCGGAAGTTCCCTACGAGCAGTACTTC. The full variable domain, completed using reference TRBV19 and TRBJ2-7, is DGGITQSPKYLFRKEGQNVTLSCEQNLNHDAMYWYRQDPGQGLRLIYYSQIVNDFQKGDIAEGYSVSREKKESFPLTVTSAQKNPTAFYLCASSIRLAEVPYEQYFGPGTRLTVT.

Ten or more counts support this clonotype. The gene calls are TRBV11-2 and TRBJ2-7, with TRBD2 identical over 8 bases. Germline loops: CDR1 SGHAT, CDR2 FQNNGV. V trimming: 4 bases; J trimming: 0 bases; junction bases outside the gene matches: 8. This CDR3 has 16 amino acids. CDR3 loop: CASSSQSGRGSYEQYF. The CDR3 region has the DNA TGTGCCAGCAGCTCCCAGAGCGGGAGAGGCTCCTACGAGCAGTACTTC.

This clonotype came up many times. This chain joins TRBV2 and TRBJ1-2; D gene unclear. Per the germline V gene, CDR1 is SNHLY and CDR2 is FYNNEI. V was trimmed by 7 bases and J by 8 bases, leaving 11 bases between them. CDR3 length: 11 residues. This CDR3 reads CASIRVEGYTF. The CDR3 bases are TGTGCCAGCATAAGAGTCGAAGGCTACACCTTC.

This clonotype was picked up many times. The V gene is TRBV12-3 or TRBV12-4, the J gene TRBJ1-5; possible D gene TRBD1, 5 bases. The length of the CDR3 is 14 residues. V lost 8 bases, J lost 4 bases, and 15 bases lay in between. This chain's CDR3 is CASLGQGKNQPQHF. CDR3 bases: TGTGCCAGCCTAGGCCAGGGAAAGAATCAGCCCCAGCATTTT.

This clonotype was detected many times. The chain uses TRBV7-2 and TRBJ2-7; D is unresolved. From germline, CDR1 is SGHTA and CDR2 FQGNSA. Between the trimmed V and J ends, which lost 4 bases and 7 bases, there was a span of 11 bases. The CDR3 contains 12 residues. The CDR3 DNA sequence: TGTGCCAGCAGCTCCCACCTGGGAGAGCAGTACTTC. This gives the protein CASSSHLGEQYF.

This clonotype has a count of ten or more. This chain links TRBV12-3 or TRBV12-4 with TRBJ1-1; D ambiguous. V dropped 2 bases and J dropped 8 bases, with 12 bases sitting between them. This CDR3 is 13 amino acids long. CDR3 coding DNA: TGTGCCAGCAGTTTATACCTCGCCGCGGAAGCTTTCTTT. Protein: CASSLYLAAEAFF.

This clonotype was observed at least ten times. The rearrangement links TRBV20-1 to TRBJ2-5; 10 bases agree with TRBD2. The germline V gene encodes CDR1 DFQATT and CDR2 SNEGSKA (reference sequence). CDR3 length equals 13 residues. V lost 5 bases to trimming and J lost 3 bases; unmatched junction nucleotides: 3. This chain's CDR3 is CSAPLAGKETQYF. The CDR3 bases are TGCAGTGCTCCACTAGCGGGGAAAGAGACCCAGTACTTC.

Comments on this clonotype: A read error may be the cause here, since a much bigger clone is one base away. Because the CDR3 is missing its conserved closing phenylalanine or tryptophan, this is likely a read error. The CDR3 spells CASSLGQSYTEAFL. In DNA form, the CDR3 reads TGTGCCAGCAGCTTAGGGCAGTCGTACACTGAAGCTTTCCTT. The chain is built from TRBV2 and TRBJ1-1; D unclear. CDR1 is SNHLY, CDR2 FYNNEI, per germline. V was pared by 6 bases and J by 3 bases, with 14 bases between. CDR3 size: 14 residues.

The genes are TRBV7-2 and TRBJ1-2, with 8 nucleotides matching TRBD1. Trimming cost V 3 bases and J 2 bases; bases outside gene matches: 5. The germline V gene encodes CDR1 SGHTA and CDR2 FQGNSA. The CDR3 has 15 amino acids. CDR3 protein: CASSLTRGQNYGYTF. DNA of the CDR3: TGTGCCAGCAGCTTGACCAGGGGGCAGAACTATGGCTACACCTTC.

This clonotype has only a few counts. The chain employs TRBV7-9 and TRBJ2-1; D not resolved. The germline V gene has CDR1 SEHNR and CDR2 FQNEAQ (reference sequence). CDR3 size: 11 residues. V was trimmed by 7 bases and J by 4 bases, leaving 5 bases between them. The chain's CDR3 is CASNVYNEQFF. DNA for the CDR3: TGTGCCAGCAATGTGTACAATGAGCAGTTCTTC. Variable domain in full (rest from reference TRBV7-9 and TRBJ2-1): DTGVSQNPRHKITKRGQNVTFRCDPISEHNRLYWYRQTLGQGPEFLTYFQNEAQLEKSRLLSDRFSAERPKGSFSTLEIQRTEQGDSAMYLCASNVYNEQFFGPGTRLTVL.

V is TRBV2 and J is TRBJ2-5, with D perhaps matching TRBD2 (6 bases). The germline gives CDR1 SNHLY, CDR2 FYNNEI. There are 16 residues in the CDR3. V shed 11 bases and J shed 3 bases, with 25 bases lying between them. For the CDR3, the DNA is TGTGCCTGCTCTCCGAGGGGCGGGGTTAAAAAAGAGACCCAGTACTTC. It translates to CACSPRGGVKKETQYF.

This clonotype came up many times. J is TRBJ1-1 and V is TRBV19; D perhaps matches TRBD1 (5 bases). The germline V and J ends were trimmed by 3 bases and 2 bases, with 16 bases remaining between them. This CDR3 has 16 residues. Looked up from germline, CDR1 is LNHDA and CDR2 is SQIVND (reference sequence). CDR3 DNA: TGTGCCAGTAGTATCGGACCAGGGATCACTAACACTGAAGCTTTCTTT. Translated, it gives CASSIGPGITNTEAFF.

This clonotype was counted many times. DNA of the CDR3: TGTGCCAGCAGTGAAGCGGTAGCGCTAGGCTACGAGCAGTACTTC. Encoded protein: CASSEAVALGYEQYF. The chain links TRBV6-1 to TRBJ2-7; tentatively, D is TRBD2 (5 bases). The V gene lost 0 bases and the J gene lost 3 bases, with 12 bases spanning the gap. The germline CDR1 and CDR2 sequences are MNHNS and SASEGT. The CDR3 runs to 15 residues.

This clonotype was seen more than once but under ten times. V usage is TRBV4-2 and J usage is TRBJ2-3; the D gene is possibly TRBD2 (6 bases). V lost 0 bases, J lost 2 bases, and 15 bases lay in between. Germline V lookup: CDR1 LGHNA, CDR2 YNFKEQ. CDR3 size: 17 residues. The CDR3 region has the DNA TGTGCCAGCAGCCAAGAGGACGCGGGAATCTTCACAGATACGCAGTATTTT. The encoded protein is CASSQEDAGIFTDTQYF.

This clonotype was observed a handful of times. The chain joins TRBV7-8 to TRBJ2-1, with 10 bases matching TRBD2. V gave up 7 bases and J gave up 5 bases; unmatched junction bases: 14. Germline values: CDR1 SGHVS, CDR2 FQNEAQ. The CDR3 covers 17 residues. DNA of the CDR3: TGTGCCAGCACCGATAGGACTTTGGGACTAGCGAACAATGAGCAGTTCTTC. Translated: CASTDRTLGLANNEQFF.

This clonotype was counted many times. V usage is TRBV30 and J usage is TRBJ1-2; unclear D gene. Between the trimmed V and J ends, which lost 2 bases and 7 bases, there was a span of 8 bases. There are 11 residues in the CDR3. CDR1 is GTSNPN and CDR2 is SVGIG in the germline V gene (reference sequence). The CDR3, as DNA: TGTGCCTGGAGTTTTAGGCTTGGCTACACCTTC. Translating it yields CAWSFRLGYTF.

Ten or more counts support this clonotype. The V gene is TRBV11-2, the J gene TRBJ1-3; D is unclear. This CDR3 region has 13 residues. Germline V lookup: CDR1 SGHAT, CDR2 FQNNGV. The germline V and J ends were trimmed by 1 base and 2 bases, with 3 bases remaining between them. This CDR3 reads CASSLGPGNTIYF. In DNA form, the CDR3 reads TGTGCCAGCAGCTTAGGGCCTGGAAACACCATATATTTT.

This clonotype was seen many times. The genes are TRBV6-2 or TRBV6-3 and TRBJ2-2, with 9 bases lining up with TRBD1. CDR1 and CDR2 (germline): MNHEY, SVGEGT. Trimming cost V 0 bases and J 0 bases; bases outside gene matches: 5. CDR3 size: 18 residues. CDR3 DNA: TGTGCCAGCAGTTACTCGCCACAGGGGGCCTCGAACACCGGGGAGCTGTTTTTT. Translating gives CASSYSPQGASNTGELFF.

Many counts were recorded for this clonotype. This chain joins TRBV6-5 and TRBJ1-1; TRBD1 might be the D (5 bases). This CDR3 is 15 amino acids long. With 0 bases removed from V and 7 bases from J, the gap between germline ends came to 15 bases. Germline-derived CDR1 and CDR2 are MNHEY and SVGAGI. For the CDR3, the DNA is TGTGCCAGCAGTTACTCCCCAAGGGGAGGAGGTGAAGCTTTCTTT. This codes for CASSYSPRGGGEAFF.

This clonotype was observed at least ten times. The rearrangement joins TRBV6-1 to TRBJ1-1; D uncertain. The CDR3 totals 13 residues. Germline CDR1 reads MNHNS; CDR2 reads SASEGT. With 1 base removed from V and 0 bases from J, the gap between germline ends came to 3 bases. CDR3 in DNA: TGTGCCAGCAGTGAAGTGGTGAACACTGAAGCTTTCTTT. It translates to CASSEVVNTEAFF.

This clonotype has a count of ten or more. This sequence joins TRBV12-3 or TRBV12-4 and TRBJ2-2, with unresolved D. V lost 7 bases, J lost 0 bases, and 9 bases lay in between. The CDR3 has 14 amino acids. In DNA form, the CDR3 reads TGTGCCAGCACCAAAAAACCGAACACCGGGGAGCTGTTTTTT. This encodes CASTKKPNTGELFF.

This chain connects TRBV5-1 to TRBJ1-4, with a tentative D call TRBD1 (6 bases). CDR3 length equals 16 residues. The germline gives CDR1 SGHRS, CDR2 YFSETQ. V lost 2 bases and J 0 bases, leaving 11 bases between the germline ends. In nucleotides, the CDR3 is TGCGCCAGCAGCTTTCGGGACACCCCAACTAATGAAAAACTGTTTTTT. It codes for CASSFRDTPTNEKLFF.

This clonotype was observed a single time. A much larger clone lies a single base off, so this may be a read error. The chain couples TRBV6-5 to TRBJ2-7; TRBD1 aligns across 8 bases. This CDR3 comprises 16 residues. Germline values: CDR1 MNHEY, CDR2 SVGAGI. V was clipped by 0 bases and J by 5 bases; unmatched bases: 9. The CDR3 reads CASSYSMTGEGDEQYF. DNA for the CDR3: TGTGCCAGCAGTTACTCGATGACAGGGGAAGGTGACGAGCAGTACTTC.

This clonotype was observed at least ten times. The CDR3, as DNA: TGTGCCAGCGGGGTTGGAGGCAGAAACTACGAGCAGTACTTC. It codes for CASGVGGRNYEQYF. The chain joins TRBV28 to TRBJ2-7; maybe TRBD2 (5 bases). The V gene lost 8 bases and the J gene lost 3 bases, with 17 bases spanning the gap. The CDR3 contains 14 residues. CDR1 MDHEN and CDR2 SYDVKM come from the germline V gene.

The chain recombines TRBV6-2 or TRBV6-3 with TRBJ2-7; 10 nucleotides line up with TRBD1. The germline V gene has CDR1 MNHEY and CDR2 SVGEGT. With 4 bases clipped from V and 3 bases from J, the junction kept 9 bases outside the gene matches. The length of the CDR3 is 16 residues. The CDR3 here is CASSFDRDRGDYEQYF. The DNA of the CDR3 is TGTGCCAGCAGTTTCGACCGGGACAGGGGAGACTACGAGCAGTACTTC.

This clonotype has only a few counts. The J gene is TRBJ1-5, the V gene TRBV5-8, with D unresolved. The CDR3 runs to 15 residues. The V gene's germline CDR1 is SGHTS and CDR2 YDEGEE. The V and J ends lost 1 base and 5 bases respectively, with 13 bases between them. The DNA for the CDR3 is TGTGCCAGCAGCTTGAACGGAAAGATTTATCAGCCCCAGCATTTT. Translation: CASSLNGKIYQPQHF.